These T cell receptor beta chains were read from a single sample in a study of radiotherapy plus CTLA-4 blockade in lung cancer. Repertoires were generated with immunoSEQ multiplex PCR, while TCRdb's copy carries only in-frame clones and drops some. The sample consists of 65,000 to 90,000 clones, around 87% of them appearing once. The sample was peripheral blood, taken from a patient treated with radiotherapy plus ipilimumab. These receptors came from a human donor with non-small cell lung cancer that progressed on radiotherapy plus ipilimumab. Each CDR3 is given with its conserved first and last residue. A D gene is named only where the DNA matches it firmly. Size tells how often a clone was seen (once, few, many) or the class of an expanded clone, and some rows leave it out.

J | size | D | V | CDR3 | DNA
TRBJ1-4 | - | TRBD1 | TRBV7-8 | CASSLAPGQGASIEKLFF | TGTGCCAGCAGCTTAGCGCCGGGACAGGGGGCCTCTATTGAAAAACTGTTTTTT
TRBJ2-7 | - | - | TRBV5-1 | CASSLVSEPPYEQYF | TGCGCCAGCAGCTTGGTCTCAGAGCCCCCCTACGAGCAGTACTTC
TRBJ2-5 | - | - | TRBV7-7 | CASSPRRGQETQYF | TGTGCTAGCAGCCCACGCCGTGGGCAAGAGACCCAGTACTTC
TRBJ1-1 | - | TRBD1 | TRBV19 | CASSMVSGGNTEAFF | TGTGCCAGTAGTATGGTCTCAGGGGGCAATACTGAAGCTTTCTTT
TRBJ2-1 | - | - | TRBV2 | CARGGRGETYNEQFF | TGTGCCAGGGGGGGGCGAGGGGAAACCTACAATGAGCAGTTCTTC
TRBJ2-7 | few | - | TRBV5-8 | CASSLGLTLREQYF | TGTGCCAGCAGCTTGGGACTGACTCTACGGGAGCAGTACTTC
TRBJ2-3 | - | TRBD1 | TRBV28 | CASSYEGARDTQYF | TGTGCCAGCAGTTATGAGGGGGCGAGAGATACGCAGTATTTT
TRBJ2-3 | once | - | TRBV9 | CASSNRREAFADTQYF | TGTGCCAGCAGCAACCGCCGGGAAGCGTTCGCAGATACGCAGTATTTT
TRBJ2-7 | - | TRBD1 | TRBV12-5 | CASGLGQGYEQYF | TGTGCTAGTGGTTTGGGACAGGGATACGAGCAGTACTTC
TRBJ2-7 | - | - | TRBV29-1 | CSTTTGSYEQYF | TGCAGCACAACTACGGGCTCCTACGAGCAGTACTTC
TRBJ2-7 | - | TRBD1 | TRBV28 | CASSGTGPLLEQYF | TGTGCCAGCAGTGGGACAGGGCCGCTTCTGGAGCAGTACTTC
TRBJ1-2 | - | - | TRBV6-5 | CASTSVGDGYTF | TGTGCCAGCACCTCCGTGGGGGATGGCTACACCTTC
TRBJ2-1 | - | TRBD2 | TRBV25-1 | CASSALGTSGYNEQFF | TGTGCCAGCAGTGCTCTCGGGACTAGCGGCTACAATGAGCAGTTCTTC
TRBJ1-4 | - | - | TRBV6-6 | CASGEGDVKLFF | TGTGCCAGCGGGGAGGGGGACGTAAAACTGTTTTTT
TRBJ2-5 | - | TRBD2 | TRBV7-8 | CASKIGTTQETQYF | TGTGCCAGCAAGATAGGGACTACCCAAGAGACCCAGTACTTC
TRBJ2-6 | - | - | TRBV27 | CASSDLGSGANVLTF | TGTGCCAGCAGTGACTTGGGGTCGGGGGCCAACGTCCTGACTTTC
TRBJ2-7 | - | - | TRBV7-2 | CASTRGVDEQYF | TGTGCCAGCACCAGGGGAGTGGACGAGCAGTACTTC
TRBJ2-1 | once | - | TRBV29-1 | CSVATWRNNEQFF | TGCAGCGTGGCGACGTGGCGGAACAATGAGCAGTTCTTC
TRBJ1-5 | - | - | TRBV19 | CASGKTGGWYQPQHF | TGTGCCAGTGGGAAAACAGGAGGGTGGTATCAGCCCCAGCATTTT
TRBJ1-1 | - | TRBD1 | TRBV6-5 | CASATGEGTEAFF | TGTGCCAGCGCAACAGGGGAGGGCACTGAAGCTTTCTTT
TRBJ1-2 | - | - | TRBV5-1 | CASSRPDNYGYTF | TGCGCCAGCAGCCGTCCAGATAACTATGGCTACACCTTC
TRBJ1-5 | - | - | TRBV6-1 | CATKGSWASNQPQHF | TGTGCCACAAAAGGTTCATGGGCATCTAATCAGCCCCAGCATTTT
TRBJ2-2 | - | - | TRBV5-6 | CASFTDRAGGVGELFF | TGTGCCAGCTTTACCGACAGGGCGGGAGGCGTCGGGGAGCTGTTTTTT
TRBJ1-5 | - | - | TRBV19 | CASSIVDQPQHF | TGTGCCAGTAGTATAGTCGATCAGCCCCAGCATTTT
TRBJ2-5 | - | - | TRBV7-6 | CASSLAGRAWNRQETQYF | TGTGCCAGCAGCTTAGCGGGACGGGCTTGGAATCGACAAGAGACCCAGTACTTC
TRBJ1-5 | - | - | TRBV5-8 | CASSLEGGIGQPQHF | TGTGCCAGCAGCTTGGAAGGGGGAATAGGTCAGCCCCAGCATTTT
TRBJ1-3 | - | - | TRBV6-1 | CASSERGSSSGNTIYF | TGTGCCAGCAGTGAAAGGGGCAGTAGCTCTGGAAACACCATATATTTT
TRBJ2-7 | - | - | TRBV11-3 | CASSLSQDYEQYF | TGTGCCAGCAGCTTATCTCAGGACTACGAGCAGTACTTC
TRBJ2-7 | - | - | TRBV11-2 | CASSPGNQYEQYF | TGTGCCAGCAGTCCAGGGAACCAGTACGAGCAGTACTTC